This T cell receptor beta chain was identified in a study of cytomegalovirus exposure and HLA in healthy donors. Findings and limits, study-wide: Earlier findings revealed that most TCR beta V segments proved productive either about 87% or about 30% of the time. Of the V segments, some could not be distinguished, including TRBV6-2 and TRBV6-3, and were excluded. There were some public TCRs occurring in many donors, but most TCR sequences were rare. Sequencing artifact likely explains a cluster of highly shared sequence variants.

60 Vbeta and 13 Jbeta primers were used in PCR. The table came from immunoSEQ multiplex PCR; TCRdb's copy has only in-frame clones and leaves some out. This repertoire shows roughly 200,000 clones, 85% to 90% found once; its top ten account for over 1%. As regards this clone: Antigen: not known.

Between the trimmed V and J ends, which lost 5 bases and 4 bases, there was a span of 11 bases. The CDR3 loop spans 13 amino acids. Germline CDR1 WNHNN, CDR2 SYGVQD (reference sequence). Sequences were obtained from PBMCs. The receptor comes from a man aged 30 to 39 in good health and CMV-seronegative. This chain joins TRBV10-1 and TRBJ1-1; D perhaps matches TRBD1 (5 bases). The CDR3 coding sequence is TGCGCCAGCAGTCCTCGGGGGGGCACTGAAGCTTTCTTT. Translating it yields CASSPRGGTEAFF.